The present TCR beta chain was sequenced within a study of shared clonotypes between healthy human individuals. There are 11 residues in the CDR3. The ends were cut back, 2 bases at V and 6 bases at J, with 5 bases in the middle. Germline assignment: CDR1 MDHEN and CDR2 SYDVKM. Sequencing was performed with immunoSEQ multiplex PCR; in TCRdb, only in-frame clones are kept and a portion is missing. Altogether over 300,000 clones are present, around 90% being singletons, with the ten largest covering 15% to 20%. Input material: memory CD8+ T cells sorted from blood. Stated subset: CD45RO+ cells pooled with CCR7-negative TemRA cells. The receptor was isolated from a man between 18 and 29 years old in good health. The rearrangement uses TRBV28 and TRBJ2-7; D call uncertain. CDR3 nucleotides: TGTGCCAGCAGTTTAGTGAGCGAGCAGTACTTC. It is translated as CASSLVSEQYF.